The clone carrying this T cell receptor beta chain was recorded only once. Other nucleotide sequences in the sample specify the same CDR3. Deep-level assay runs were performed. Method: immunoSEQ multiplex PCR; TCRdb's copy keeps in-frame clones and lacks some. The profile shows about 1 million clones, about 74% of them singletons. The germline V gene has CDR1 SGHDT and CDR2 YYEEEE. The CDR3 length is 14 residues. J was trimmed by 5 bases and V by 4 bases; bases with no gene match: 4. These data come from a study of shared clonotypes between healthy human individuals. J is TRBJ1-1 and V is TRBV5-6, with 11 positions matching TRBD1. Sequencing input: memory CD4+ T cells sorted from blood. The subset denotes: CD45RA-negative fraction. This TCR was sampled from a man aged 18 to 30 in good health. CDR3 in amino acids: CASSPGQGVTEAFF. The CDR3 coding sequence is TGTGCCAGCAGCCCGGGACAGGGGGTGACTGAAGCTTTCTTT.